One sample yielded the 27 T cell receptor beta chains listed below, sequenced in a study of spatial heterogeneity in lung cancer. Each CDR3 protein gets one entry after TCRdb re-called the 5' RACE reads with MiXCR. In the table there are about 86,000 distinct CDR3 sequences, around 12% of which are singletons. Stated time point: sample taken at primary tumor resection. Tumor, nontumor lung or frozen PBMC supplied whole RNA that was sequenced unsorted. The sample was PBMCs, taken at surgery. These receptors all stem from a male donor with early-stage non-small cell lung cancer.

This clonotype has a handful of counts. This sequence joins TRBV20-1 and TRBJ2-3, with 10 bases lining up with TRBD2. The V gene end was trimmed by 2 bases and the J gene end by 2 bases; junction bases not matched to a gene: 10. The CDR3 runs to 17 residues. In germline, CDR1 is DFQATT, CDR2 SNEGSKA (reference sequence). CDR3 loop: CSARPLAGAGSTDTQYF. The CDR3 DNA reads as TGCAGTGCTAGACCCCTAGCGGGAGCGGGATCCACAGATACGCAGTATTTT.

V usage is TRBV11-2 and J usage is TRBJ2-5, with D perhaps TRBD2 (6 bases). The germline CDR1 and CDR2 sequences are SGHAT and FQNNGV. This CDR3 comprises 15 residues. Trimming shortened V by 9 bases and J by 4 bases, and 21 bases separated the two germline ends. The CDR3: CASLWDRGLPETQYF. CDR3 in DNA: TGTGCCAGTCTATGGGATCGGGGGTTACCAGAGACCCAGTACTTC.

This clonotype has a handful of counts. V gene TRBV5-1 combines with J gene TRBJ2-3, with 10 positions matching TRBD1. The CDR3 covers 15 residues. The trim removed 4 bases at V and 4 bases at J, leaving 6 bases unmatched. Germline V gives CDR1 SGHRS, CDR2 YFSETQ. CDR3 in amino acids: CASSPGQGHADTQYF. The CDR3, as DNA: TGCGCCAGCAGCCCGGGACAGGGGCATGCAGATACGCAGTATTTT.

This clonotype was seen only a few times. The J gene is TRBJ2-7, the V gene TRBV29-1, with 9 bases aligning to TRBD1. The CDR3 covers 12 residues. Trimming at V came to 5 bases and at J to 2 bases, leaving 1 base not matched to a gene. Germline values: CDR1 SQVTM, CDR2 ANQGSEA. In DNA form, the CDR3 reads TGCAGCGTTCGGACAGGGGCCTACGAGCAGTACTTC. It yields the protein CSVRTGAYEQYF.

This clonotype showed up just a few times. The V and J genes are TRBV29-1 and TRBJ1-3, with a weak D call TRBD1 (5 bases). V lost 2 bases to trimming and J lost 2 bases, with 7 bases between them. Per the germline V gene, CDR1 is SQVTM and CDR2 is ANQGSEA. The CDR3 length is 13 residues. DNA of the CDR3: TGCAGCGTTGAAAGGGACCCTGGAAACACCATATATTTT. This encodes CSVERDPGNTIYF.

The chain has TRBV27 and TRBJ2-2; D gene unclear. The CDR3 has 14 amino acids. CDR1 is MNHEY, CDR2 SMNVEV, per germline (reference sequence). V lost 2 bases to trimming and J lost 6 bases, with 10 bases between them. CDR3 sequence (DNA): TGTGCCAGCAGTTTAAACTGGTCTGCCGGGGAGCTGTTTTTT. Translation: CASSLNWSAGELFF.

Only a few counts were recorded for this clonotype. The rearrangement joins TRBV29-1 to TRBJ2-6, with D hard to call. CDR3 size: 15 residues. Germline CDR1 SQVTM, CDR2 ANQGSEA. The germline V and J ends were trimmed by 5 bases and 0 bases, with 11 bases remaining between them. CDR3 DNA: TGCAGCGTTCGAGGCAGTCACTCTGGGGCCAACGTCCTGACTTTC. Its translation is CSVRGSHSGANVLTF.

J is TRBJ1-5 and V is TRBV6-1; no firm D call. The V gene lost 2 bases and the J gene lost 5 bases, with 4 bases spanning the gap. The germline V gene has CDR1 MNHNS and CDR2 SASEGT. The CDR3 runs to 12 residues. CDR3 in DNA: TGTGCCAGCAGTGAATGGGATCAGCCCCAGCATTTT. It encodes CASSEWDQPQHF.

This clonotype was recorded many times. The CDR3: CASRKDRWDSNYGYTF. As DNA, the CDR3 is TGTGCCAGCAGGAAGGACAGGTGGGACTCTAACTATGGCTACACCTTC. The J gene is TRBJ1-2, the V gene TRBV2, with 7 bases identical to TRBD1. Germline V CDR1 and CDR2: SNHLY, FYNNEI. This CDR3 is 16 amino acids long. The junction had 10 bases not matched to a gene; V was cut back by 6 bases and J by 0 bases.

The CDR3: CASSPSGRAETQYF. In nucleotides, the CDR3 is TGTGCCAGCTCACCATCGGGCAGGGCTGAGACCCAGTACTTC. The V and J genes are TRBV18 and TRBJ2-5; tentatively, D is TRBD1 (5 bases). Germline V gives CDR1 KGHSH, CDR2 LQKENI. The CDR3 contains 14 residues. Trimming left V 2 bases short and J 5 bases short, with 12 bases between.

This clonotype has ten or more counts. V and J are TRBV19 and TRBJ1-5, with 9 bases matching TRBD1. Looked up from germline, CDR1 is LNHDA and CDR2 is SQIVND (reference sequence). The CDR3 contains 14 residues. With 3 bases clipped from V and 6 bases from J, the junction kept 3 bases outside the gene matches. CDR3 DNA sequence: TGTGCCAGTAGTATCGGGACAGGGATTCAGCCCCAGCATTTT. Protein: CASSIGTGIQPQHF.

This clonotype appeared many times. The J gene is TRBJ2-7, the V gene TRBV28; possibly TRBD2 for D (5 bases). Deletions cut 10 bases from V and 2 bases from J, with 18 bases between. The germline gives CDR1 MDHEN, CDR2 SYDVKM. The CDR3 totals 14 residues. CDR3 protein: CATLASDPTYEQYF. The CDR3 coding sequence is TGTGCCACCTTAGCGAGCGACCCAACCTACGAGCAGTACTTC.

The CDR3 DNA is TGTGCCAGCAGCTTAGCCGAGGGGTACCAAGAGACCCAGTACTTC. Amino acids: CASSLAEGYQETQYF. This sequence joins TRBV7-2 and TRBJ2-5, with D perhaps given as TRBD1 or TRBD2 (5 bases each). The CDR3 covers 15 residues. The germline CDR1 and CDR2 sequences are SGHTA and FQGNSA. V was trimmed by 0 bases and J by 0 bases, leaving 8 bases between them.

This clonotype appeared many times. CDR3 DNA: TGTGCCAGCAGCTTAGTGGAGGGGACCCAAGAGACCCAGTACTTC. Protein sequence: CASSLVEGTQETQYF. The gene calls are TRBV13 and TRBJ2-5; possible D gene TRBD2, 6 bases. The CDR3 sequence is 15 residues long. The V gene lost 1 base and the J gene lost 1 base, with 10 bases spanning the gap. The germline V gene encodes CDR1 PRHDT and CDR2 FYEKMQ (reference sequence).

This clonotype turned up a few times. The gene calls are TRBV2 and TRBJ2-7; a possible D gene is TRBD2 (6 bases). V lost 6 bases to trimming and J lost 0 bases, with 12 bases between them. CDR1 and CDR2 (germline): SNHLY, FYNNEI. CDR3 length: 14 residues. This CDR3 reads CASRPGTDSYEQYF. The CDR3 bases are TGTGCCAGCAGGCCTGGGACTGACTCCTACGAGCAGTACTTC.

The J gene is TRBJ1-1, the V gene TRBV7-9, with 9 nucleotides matching TRBD1. This CDR3 comprises 17 residues. Germline V gene lookup returns CDR1 SEHNR and CDR2 FQNEAQ (reference sequence). The V segment lost 5 bases and the J segment 3 bases; nucleotides outside the gene matches: 13. This CDR3 reads CASSPPGTGMSDTEAFF. The CDR3 bases are TGTGCCAGCAGCCCCCCCGGGACAGGGATGTCGGACACTGAAGCTTTCTTT.

This clonotype was seen at least ten times. The gene calls are TRBV7-3 and TRBJ1-1; the D is unclear. V lost 1 base and J lost 1, with 10 bases in between. From germline, CDR1 is SGHTA and CDR2 FQGTGA. This CDR3 has 15 amino acids. The CDR3 spells CASSLIPAENTEAFF. The DNA of the CDR3 is TGTGCCAGCAGCTTAATCCCGGCTGAGAACACTGAAGCTTTCTTT.

This clonotype was seen only a few times. This chain connects TRBV5-1 to TRBJ2-7, with TRBD2 matching over 8 bases. CDR3 length: 15 amino acids. Trimming removed 0 bases from V and 4 bases from J; junction bases left unmatched: 6. The germline gives CDR1 SGHRS, CDR2 YFSETQ. The CDR3 nucleotides are TGCGCCAGCAGCTTGGAAAGCGGGAGATCGTACGAGCAGTACTTC. It specifies CASSLESGRSYEQYF.

This rearrangement joins TRBV13 to TRBJ2-7; 9 bases align to TRBD1. This CDR3 is built from 13 residues. J gave up 4 bases and V 10 bases, and 8 bases lay outside the gene matches. Looked up from germline, CDR1 is PRHDT and CDR2 is FYEKMQ (reference sequence). This CDR3 is CAIGRGQGYEQYF. The CDR3 DNA follows: TGTGCCATCGGTAGGGGACAGGGTTACGAGCAGTACTTC. Combining the CDR3 with reference TRBV13 and TRBJ2-7 gives the whole variable domain AAGVIQSPRHLIKEKRETATLKCYPIPRHDTVYWYQQGPGQDPQFLISFYEKMQSDKGSIPDRFSAQQFSDYHSELNMSSLELGDSALYFCAIGRGQGYEQYFGPGTRLTVT.

This chain joins TRBV19 and TRBJ1-3; D is ambiguous. Trimming stripped 3 bases from V and 7 bases from J, with 22 bases between. The germline V gene has CDR1 LNHDA and CDR2 SQIVND (reference sequence). This CDR3 contains 17 residues. The CDR3 region is CASSMAEGSRGGNTIYF. The CDR3 region has the DNA TGTGCCAGTAGTATGGCCGAAGGGTCCCGTGGAGGGAACACCATATATTTT.

In this sample, this clonotype turned up a few times. CDR3 loop: CASSQEGLAGINEQFF. The CDR3 DNA is TGTGCCAGCAGCCAAGAGGGACTAGCGGGAATAAATGAGCAGTTCTTC. This chain joins TRBV4-2 and TRBJ2-1, with TRBD2 identical over 13 bases. Per germline, CDR1 LGHNA and CDR2 YNFKEQ. Unmatched junction bases numbered 3, after V lost 0 bases and J lost 7 bases. The CDR3 length is 16 residues.

This clonotype was detected a few times. The rearrangement links TRBV3-1 to TRBJ2-3; tentatively, D is TRBD1 or TRBD2 (5 bases each). The CDR3 runs to 15 residues. V was shortened by 0 bases and J by 3 bases, with 10 bases between the two germline ends. CDR1 is LGHDT and CDR2 is YNNKEL in the germline V gene (reference sequence). Here the CDR3 DNA reads TGTGCCAGCAGCCAAGAGTGGGGGAGAACAGATACGCAGTATTTT. The encoded protein is CASSQEWGRTDTQYF.

This clonotype was seen only a few times. The chain has TRBV13 and TRBJ1-2; TRBD1 is a possible D gene (6 bases). V was cut by 5 bases and J by 4 bases, with 14 bases left in between. This CDR3 comprises 14 residues. Germline CDR1 and CDR2: PRHDT and FYEKMQ (reference sequence). The CDR3 spells CASSPDSELYGYTF. In DNA form, the CDR3 reads TGTGCCAGCAGCCCGGACAGTGAACTCTATGGCTACACCTTC.

V is TRBV7-8 and J is TRBJ2-5; 7 nucleotides agree with TRBD1. The CDR3 length is 15 residues. The germline gives CDR1 SGHVS, CDR2 FQNEAQ. V was pared by 4 bases and J by 2 bases, with 7 bases of the junction left unmatched. CDR3 loop: CASSSRQGRQETQYF. The CDR3 region has the DNA TGTGCCAGCAGCTCCCGACAGGGTCGGCAAGAGACCCAGTACTTC.

This clonotype was counted only a few times. The chain combines TRBV24-1 with TRBJ2-5, with D uncertain. Trimming took off 3 bases at V and 4 bases at J, with 11 bases between the two ends. This CDR3 has 14 residues. CDR1 and CDR2 (germline): KGHDR, SFDVKD. The CDR3 coding sequence is TGTGCCACCAGTGATCTCAACCTAGGAGAGACCCAGTACTTC. This sequence encodes CATSDLNLGETQYF.

Many counts were recorded for this clonotype. V usage is TRBV6-1 and J usage is TRBJ2-1; the match to TRBD1 covers 8 bases. The CDR3 has 15 amino acids. CDR1 is MNHNS, CDR2 SASEGT, per germline. V lost 7 bases and J lost 7; bases outside the gene matches: 12. This chain's CDR3 is CASTPGQGAKNEQFF. In DNA form, the CDR3 reads TGTGCCAGCACCCCAGGGCAGGGGGCGAAGAATGAGCAGTTCTTC.

This clonotype has more than one count but fewer than ten. The V call is TRBV14, the J call TRBJ2-1, with 12 nucleotides matching TRBD2. This CDR3 comprises 17 residues. Looked up from germline, CDR1 is SGHDN and CDR2 is FVKESK. With 1 base clipped from V and 5 bases from J, the junction kept 6 bases outside the gene matches. In nucleotides, the CDR3 is TGTGCCAGCAGCCAAGGGTTTCTAGCGGGAGGGGACAATGAGCAGTTCTTC. Translating it yields CASSQGFLAGGDNEQFF.